These 4 T cell receptor beta chains share one sample of origin, sequenced in a study of OX40 agonist ivuxolimab in advanced cancers. Profiled with immunoSEQ multiplex PCR; TCRdb holds only in-frame clones, not every one. The sample has some 78,000 clones; around nine tenths are singletons. The sequenced sample was CD4+ or CD8+ T cells sorted from blood, obtained in a trial of the OX40 agonist ivuxolimab. The receptor set was obtained from an adult with an advanced solid tumor such as melanoma, head and neck, liver or kidney cancer.

This chain connects TRBV2 to TRBJ2-6, with 7 bases identical to TRBD1. CDR1 SNHLY and CDR2 FYNNEI come from the germline V gene. The V segment lost 6 bases and the J segment 4 bases; nucleotides outside the gene matches: 9. The CDR3 has 16 residues. The CDR3 coding sequence is TGTGCCAGCAGCCCCGACAGGGCAGGAGGGGCCAACGTCCTGACTTTC. Translation: CASSPDRAGGANVLTF.

The chain has TRBV11-3 and TRBJ2-2, with D possibly TRBD1 on 6 matching bases. CDR1 and CDR2 from the germline V gene are SGHNT and YENEEA. Trimming cost V 1 base and J 5 bases, with 11 bases left between them. CDR3 length: 15 amino acids. In DNA form, the CDR3 reads TGTGCCAGCAGCTTAGCCAGGGGTGGGACCGGGGAGCTGTTTTTT. Protein: CASSLARGGTGELFF.

This clone is a singleton in its sample. This rearrangement joins TRBV27 to TRBJ1-4; D gene ambiguous. V was clipped by 5 bases and J by 5 bases, with 15 bases between them. The CDR3 has 15 amino acids. Germline CDR1 and CDR2: MNHEY and SMNVEV (reference sequence). CDR3 region: CASSASGRTNEKLFF. In nucleotides, the CDR3 is TGTGCCAGCAGTGCCAGCGGGCGGACGAATGAAAAACTGTTTTTT.

J is TRBJ1-2 and V is TRBV6-5, with D perhaps TRBD1 (5 bases). Trimming pared 2 bases from V and 7 bases from J, leaving 14 bases between. CDR1 MNHEY and CDR2 SVGAGI come from the germline V gene. CDR3 size: 14 residues. CDR3 in amino acids: CASSYPGGKGGYTF. CDR3 nucleotides: TGTGCCAGCAGTTACCCCGGGGGGAAAGGTGGCTACACCTTC.